The 3 T cell receptor beta chains presented below share a single source sample, sequenced in a study of T cells expressing NK-cell markers (dated by TCRdb to about 2020). Library prep was done by 5' RACE. TCRdb shows the sequencer as Illumina HiSeq 2000. Each CDR3 protein sequence appears as one entry after TCRdb reprocessed the reads, and no DNA is included. This sample's table contains a few hundred thousand distinct CDR3 sequences. 3% to 4.5% of the sample belongs to the ten largest clones. Sequencing was performed on blood T cells: a sorted CD56 or NKG2C T cell subset, CD4+ or CD8+ T cells, or bulk PBMC T cells (not recorded which). Receptors were obtained from a man between 18 and 29 years old in good health. Donor details come from another sample of the same person, matched by shared clones.

This chain connects TRBV4-1 to TRBJ1-1; the TCRdb call, TRBD1, lacks DNA for checking. CDR3 length equals 16 residues. Germline CDR1 and CDR2: MGHRA and YSYEKL. CDR3 protein: CASSQPTGLMNTEAFF.

The chain has TRBV4-1 and TRBJ2-6. Per the germline V gene, CDR1 is MGHRA and CDR2 is YSYEKL. The CDR3 is made up of 18 amino acids. CDR3 sequence: CASSQERTGFGGANVLTF.

This sequence joins TRBV30 and TRBJ1-3. Per germline, CDR1 GTSNPN and CDR2 SVGIG (reference sequence). This CDR3 is 11 amino acids long. CDR3 region: CAWGIGNTIYF.